This TCR beta chain was captured in a study of T cells in Graves' hyperthyroidism and ophthalmopathy. Study conclusions and caveats: The model predicted ophthalmopathy a median approximately 6 months before onset.

The investigators amplified TCR beta CDR3 regions from RNA transcripts. The HTBI set primed first-round TCR CDR3 RT-PCR. TCRdb redid the calling of the multiplex PCR reads with MiXCR, one entry per CDR3 protein. Among over 700,000 distinct CDR3 sequences, roughly 40% were seen once, and the ten largest hold around 9.3%. Germline assignment: CDR1 SEHNR and CDR2 FQNEAQ (reference sequence). Between the trimmed V and J ends, which lost 6 bases and 6 bases, there was a span of 18 bases. The CDR3 sequence is 14 residues long. This clonotype turned up a few times. Its cognate antigen is unknown. The patients, who ranged from 18 to 65 in age, presented with newly diagnosed hyperthyroidism lasting under 2 months.

The rearrangement uses TRBV7-9 and TRBJ2-7; tentatively, D is TRBD2 (6 bases). The material sequenced was blood. The clonotype originates from a young man with Graves' hyperthyroidism. Here the CDR3 reads CASRDSRSAGEQYF. In nucleotides, the CDR3 is TGTGCCAGCAGAGATAGCCGGTCAGCGGGCGAGCAGTACTTC.